Presented here are 31 T cell receptor beta chains from one specimen sequenced in a study of Ad26.COV2.S vaccination and SARS-CoV-2 variants. The method was immunoSEQ multiplex PCR; TCRdb's version includes in-frame clones alone and lacks a portion of them. The sample contains approximately 500,000 clones, around nine tenths of which appear only once. Stated treatment: about 20 received Ad26.COV2.S at low or high dose, single or two shots; about 5 received placebo; per-sample allocation not given. Sampling was done on day 63 after the first vaccine or placebo injection. The input for sequencing was peripheral blood, taken in a trial of Ad26.COV2.S vaccine versus placebo. The receptors here all came from a person between 18 and 59 years old who received the Ad26.COV2.S COVID-19 vaccine or a placebo.

The chain joins TRBV10-3 to TRBJ2-1, with D tentatively TRBD2 (6 bases). CDR1 is ENHRY, CDR2 SYGVKD, per germline. The CDR3 has 13 residues. V lost 6 bases to trimming and J lost 9 bases, with 15 bases between them. CDR3 sequence (DNA): TGTGCCATCAGAGAACGGGAGTCGGCTGAGCAGTTCTTC. It translates to CAIRERESAEQFF.

In nucleotides, the CDR3 is TGCGCCAGCAGCCAAGACAGGGGGCCGGTCAATGAGCAGTTCTTC. Translation: CASSQDRGPVNEQFF. This sequence joins TRBV4-1 and TRBJ2-1, with 8 nucleotides matching TRBD1. Per the germline V gene, CDR1 is MGHRA and CDR2 is YSYEKL. V gave up 0 bases and J gave up 6 bases; unmatched junction bases: 4. The length of the CDR3 is 15 residues.

This clone was counted only a few times. V gene TRBV7-3 combines with J gene TRBJ2-2; tentative D call: TRBD2 (5 bases). Trimming pared 5 bases from V and 7 bases from J, leaving 17 bases between. CDR1 SGHTA and CDR2 FQGTGA come from the germline V gene. There are 15 residues in the CDR3. CDR3 sequence: CASSPQVGAGGELFF. The CDR3 DNA follows: TGTGCCAGCAGCCCCCAGGTGGGAGCTGGCGGGGAGCTGTTTTTT.

This chain connects TRBV10-3 to TRBJ1-1; a possible D gene is TRBD1 (5 bases). V was cut by 6 bases and J by 2 bases, with 13 bases left in between. CDR3 size: 14 residues. CDR1 and CDR2 from the germline V gene are ENHRY and SYGVKD. CDR3 sequence reads: CAIRLPGLNTEAFF. CDR3 nucleotides: TGTGCCATCAGGTTACCAGGGCTTAACACTGAAGCTTTCTTT.

This sequence joins TRBV7-9 and TRBJ2-1, with 10 bases matching TRBD2. CDR3 length: 16 amino acids. V lost 5 bases to trimming and J lost 9 bases; unmatched junction nucleotides: 13. The germline V gene has CDR1 SEHNR and CDR2 FQNEAQ (reference sequence). Here the CDR3 DNA reads TGTGCCAGCAGCCCGAACCTAGCGGGAGAGTATAGTGAGCAGTTCTTC. Translated: CASSPNLAGEYSEQFF.

The V call is TRBV4-2, the J call TRBJ1-5; no firm D call. Trimming stripped 1 base from V and 6 bases from J, with 4 bases between. The CDR3 has 12 amino acids. Looked up from germline, CDR1 is LGHNA and CDR2 is YNFKEQ. The CDR3 sequence is CASSQGGQPQHF. CDR3 bases: TGTGCCAGCAGCCAAGGGGGTCAGCCCCAGCATTTT.

V is TRBV6-6 and J is TRBJ2-2; D is unresolved. The CDR3 has 14 amino acids. Germline CDR1 and CDR2: MNHNY and SVGAGI (reference sequence). Trimming removed 5 bases at V and 0 bases at J, with 7 bases between. The CDR3 region has the DNA TGTGCCAGCAGTCGTGGGGCGAACACCGGGGAGCTGTTTTTT. Protein: CASSRGANTGELFF.

The V and J genes are TRBV24-1 and TRBJ2-3, with a possible D match to TRBD2 (6 bases). Trimming left V 5 bases short and J 6 bases short, with 11 bases between. The CDR3 extends over 13 amino acids. The germline CDR1 and CDR2 sequences are KGHDR and SFDVKD. CDR3 protein: CATSVGGFDTQYF. CDR3 nucleotide sequence: TGTGCCACCAGTGTCGGGGGATTTGATACGCAGTATTTT.

The chain is built from TRBV7-9 and TRBJ2-1; D perhaps matches TRBD1 (5 bases). V was trimmed by 2 bases and J by 15 bases, leaving 14 bases between them. The germline V gene encodes CDR1 SEHNR and CDR2 FQNEAQ (reference sequence). The CDR3 consists of 12 residues. The CDR3 bases are TGTGCCAGCAGCTTACTAGACCAAAGGGGGTTCTTC. Residues: CASSLLDQRGFF.

V usage is TRBV29-1 and J usage is TRBJ2-3; D remains unclear. The germline gives CDR1 SQVTM, CDR2 ANQGSEA. The V end lost 3 bases, the J end lost 0 bases, and 7 bases lay between the germline ends. The CDR3 loop spans 13 amino acids. CDR3 amino acids: CSVDLASTDTQYF. The CDR3 DNA reads TGCAGCGTTGATCTCGCTAGCACAGATACGCAGTATTTT.

The rearrangement uses TRBV3-1 (or the pseudogene TRBV3-2) and TRBJ2-7; the match to TRBD1 covers 7 bases. J lost 2 bases, V lost 1 base, and 5 bases had no gene match. The CDR3 contains 15 residues. From germline, CDR1 is LGHDT and CDR2 YNNKEL (reference sequence). For the CDR3, the DNA is TGTGCCAGCAGCCAAGGTACAGGGGCCCCCTACGAGCAGTACTTC. Translated: CASSQGTGAPYEQYF.

The V call is TRBV4-3, the J call TRBJ1-1; D is possibly TRBD1 (5 bases). Germline-derived CDR1 and CDR2 are LGHNA and YSLEER. V shed 1 base and J shed 4 bases, with 10 bases lying between them. The CDR3 contains 14 residues. CDR3: CASSQVRDFTEAFF. CDR3 bases: TGCGCCAGCAGCCAAGTGAGGGACTTCACTGAAGCTTTCTTT.

This chain links TRBV28 with TRBJ2-6, with D perhaps TRBD2 (6 bases). V was cut by 4 bases and J by 1 base, with 17 bases left in between. The CDR3 is made up of 18 amino acids. The germline gives CDR1 MDHEN, CDR2 SYDVKM. CDR3 nucleotide sequence: TGTGCCAGCAGTTACCCGACCCCGGGGGTATCTGGGGCCAACGTCCTGACTTTC. Its translation: CASSYPTPGVSGANVLTF.

A few counts support this clone. At one boundary the junction diverges from the germline segment, which might be a read error. J is TRBJ2-7 and V is TRBV27; TRBD2 agrees at 14 bases. The CDR3 consists of 13 residues. Germline values: CDR1 MNHEY, CDR2 SMNVEV (reference sequence). The DNA for the CDR3 is TGTGCCAGCAGCCCCGGACTAGCGGGAGGATTCCGCTTC. As protein: CASSPGLAGGFRF.

This chain links TRBV7-3 with TRBJ2-1; D is perhaps TRBD2 (7 bases). CDR1 and CDR2 (germline): SGHTA, FQGTGA. V dropped 3 bases and J dropped 1 base, with 10 bases sitting between them. This CDR3 comprises 15 residues. The chain's CDR3 is CASSFRGASYNEQFF. CDR3 in DNA: TGTGCCAGCAGCTTCCGGGGGGCGTCCTACAATGAGCAGTTCTTC.

With respect to this clone: This CDR3 is also generated by other DNA sequences in the sample. The chain couples TRBV2 to TRBJ2-7; D gene uncertain. Germline CDR1 reads SNHLY; CDR2 reads FYNNEI. V shed 6 bases and J shed 3 bases, with 6 bases lying between them. This CDR3 is 11 amino acids long. The CDR3 region is CASSRFYEQYF. The CDR3 DNA follows: TGTGCCAGCAGCAGATTCTACGAGCAGTACTTC.

V gene TRBV5-4 combines with J gene TRBJ2-7; 12 nucleotides agree with TRBD2. This CDR3 is 16 amino acids long. The V and J ends lost 4 bases and 2 bases, in that order; junction bases with no gene match: 7. CDR1 and CDR2 from the germline V gene are SGHNT and YYREEE (reference sequence). CDR3 DNA sequence: TGTGCCAGCAGCACAGGGACTAGCGGGCCCACCTACGAGCAGTACTTC. Its translation is CASSTGTSGPTYEQYF. The whole variable domain, filled in from reference TRBV5-4 and TRBJ2-7, reads ETGVTQSPTHLIKTRGQQVTLRCSSQSGHNTVSWYQQALGQGPQFIFQYYREEENGRGNFPPRFSGLQFPNYSSELNVNALELDDSALYLCASSTGTSGPTYEQYFGPGTRLTVT.

In its sample, this clone was seen once. The genes are TRBV12-3 or TRBV12-4 and TRBJ2-1, with D possibly matching TRBD1 (6 bases). Trimming took off 0 bases at V and 9 bases at J, with 9 bases between the two ends. The CDR3 runs 13 residues. CDR3 residues: CASSLARGGEQFF. The CDR3 nucleotides read TGTGCCAGCAGTTTAGCGCGAGGGGGTGAGCAGTTCTTC.

The CDR3 coding sequence is TGTGCCAGCAGTTACCCGACAGGGAACACCGGGGAGCTGTTTTTT. As protein: CASSYPTGNTGELFF. The chain has TRBV6-6 and TRBJ2-2; a possible D gene is TRBD1 (6 bases). Per germline, CDR1 MNHNY and CDR2 SVGAGI (reference sequence). This CDR3 spans 15 amino acids. V lost 2 bases, J lost 1 base, and 8 bases lay in between.

This clone was counted ten times or more. The chain joins TRBV18 to TRBJ2-7; tentatively, D is TRBD1 (6 bases). Looked up from germline, CDR1 is KGHSH and CDR2 is LQKENI. V was trimmed by 6 bases and J by 3 bases, leaving 15 bases between them. The CDR3 loop spans 14 amino acids. The CDR3, as DNA: TGTGCCAGCTCCTCCTCCCAGGGGAGCTACGAGCAGTACTTC. Its protein is CASSSSQGSYEQYF.

Only one count was recorded for this clone. As DNA, the CDR3 is TGTGCCAGCAGCTTGATTTCCCGGGGACGAGATGAGCAGTTCTTC. Its translation: CASSLISRGRDEQFF. The genes are TRBV5-4 and TRBJ2-1, with D possibly being TRBD1 or TRBD2 (5 bases each). Per germline, CDR1 SGHNT and CDR2 YYREEE (reference sequence). This CDR3 has 15 residues. The V gene lost 1 base and the J gene lost 8 bases, with 16 bases spanning the gap.

The chain is built from TRBV7-2 and TRBJ2-2; D is unresolved. V was trimmed by 1 base and J by 6 bases, leaving 12 bases between them. The CDR3 totals 15 residues. The germline V gene encodes CDR1 SGHTA and CDR2 FQGNSA. CDR3 in amino acids: CASSLELGFPGELFF. CDR3 DNA: TGTGCCAGCAGCTTAGAATTGGGCTTTCCCGGGGAGCTGTTTTTT.

This chain uses TRBV28 with TRBJ1-1; TRBD1 agrees at 10 bases. In germline, CDR1 is MDHEN, CDR2 SYDVKM. This CDR3 spans 16 amino acids. V was pared by 4 bases and J by 8 bases, with 13 bases of the junction left unmatched. In DNA form, the CDR3 reads TGTGCCAGCAGTTCGACAGGGGGCCCGTCGCAACGAGAAGCTTTCTTT. It is translated as CASSSTGGPSQREAFF.

J is TRBJ1-2 and V is TRBV7-9; D gene unclear. The CDR3 contains 12 residues. Germline-derived CDR1 and CDR2 are SEHNR and FQNEAQ (reference sequence). Trimming took off 1 base at V and 6 bases at J, with 6 bases between the two ends. Here the CDR3 reads CASSLDTDGYTF. In DNA form, the CDR3 reads TGTGCCAGCAGCTTAGATACGGATGGCTACACCTTC.

The rearrangement joins TRBV30 to TRBJ1-6; D ambiguous. Germline V gives CDR1 GTSNPN, CDR2 SVGIG (reference sequence). Trimming removed 3 bases from V and 7 bases from J, with 10 bases in between. The CDR3 runs 13 residues. The CDR3 loop is CAWSKIGNSPLHF. In DNA, the CDR3 is TGTGCCTGGAGCAAAATCGGAAATTCACCCCTCCACTTT.

This chain links TRBV7-2 with TRBJ2-1; no clear D gene. Germline values: CDR1 SGHTA, CDR2 FQGNSA. V was clipped by 1 base and J by 8 bases, with 15 bases between them. The CDR3 length is 15 residues. This CDR3 is CASSLEPLTGDEQFF. CDR3 nucleotides: TGTGCCAGCAGCTTAGAACCACTGACTGGGGATGAGCAGTTCTTC.

The gene calls are TRBV6-2 or TRBV6-3 and TRBJ1-2; a possible D gene is TRBD1 (6 bases). Germline V gene lookup returns CDR1 MNHEY and CDR2 SVGEGT. This CDR3 contains 14 residues. V lost 6 bases and J 4 bases, leaving 15 bases between the germline ends. The CDR3 DNA reads TGTGCCAGCAGCTCTCCGGGACACCTCTATGGCTACACCTTC. It is translated as CASSSPGHLYGYTF.

The chain combines TRBV9 with TRBJ2-5; 12 nucleotides agree with TRBD1. Germline CDR1 reads SGDLS; CDR2 reads YYNGEE. Trimming removed 4 bases from V and 3 bases from J; junction bases left unmatched: 7. The CDR3 contains 16 residues. The CDR3 coding sequence is TGTGCCAGCAGCCCCGGGACAGGGGGCGGGAAAGAGACCCAGTACTTC. Translated, it gives CASSPGTGGGKETQYF. Full variable domain (missing parts from reference TRBV9 and TRBJ2-5): DSGVTQTPKHLITATGQRVTLRCSPRSGDLSVYWYQQSLDQGLQFLIQYYNGEERAKGNILERFSAQQFPDLHSELNLSSLELGDSALYFCASSPGTGGGKETQYFGPGTRLLVL.

This rearrangement joins TRBV9 to TRBJ2-2; D not certain. The CDR3 spans 14 residues. CDR1 is SGDLS and CDR2 is YYNGEE in the germline V gene. V lost 0 bases and J lost 3, with 6 bases in between. CDR3 coding DNA: TGTGCCAGCAGCGTAGCCTGGGACACCGGGGAGCTGTTTTTT. Translating gives CASSVAWDTGELFF.

The chain joins TRBV30 to TRBJ2-7, with D unclear. This CDR3 comprises 13 residues. Germline CDR1 GTSNPN, CDR2 SVGIG (reference sequence). Trimming shortened V by 0 bases and J by 6 bases, and 12 bases separated the two germline ends. CDR3 DNA sequence: TGTGCCTGGAGTGTATATCAGGTGACCGAGCAGTACTTC. Translated, it gives CAWSVYQVTEQYF.

The V call is TRBV30, the J call TRBJ2-3, with D perhaps TRBD1 or TRBD2 (5 bases each). The CDR3 totals 13 residues. Germline V gene sequence: CDR1 GTSNPN, CDR2 SVGIG (reference sequence). Trimming took 2 bases from V and 5 from J, leaving 11 bases between them. For the CDR3, the DNA is TGTGCCTGGAGTCTGGGACCCGGAGATACGCAGTATTTT. It encodes CAWSLGPGDTQYF.